This TCR beta chain was identified in a study of regulatory T cells in long-lasting Graves disease. Assembly of TCR beta libraries relied on iRepertoire HTBI primers together with Arm-PCR of CDR3 regions. Each CDR3 protein is one row after TCRdb ran MiXCR on the multiplex PCR reads. The table lists 200,000 to 300,000 distinct CDR3 sequences, about 19% of them singletons. As concerns this clonotype: Antigen specificity is unknown. Possible read error: a much larger clone is one base away.

Notes on the study in general: Favoring TRBV28, TRBJ1-2 and TRBJ2-5 was a feature seen in persistent disease. Persistent patients shared more public clonotypes (2,741) than new patients (about 930).

The time point is: newly diagnosed GD, antithyroid drugs for less than 3 months. PBMC-derived RNA was used for the TCR library. V was pared by 2 bases and J by 5 bases, with 11 bases between. The germline V gene has CDR1 MNHEY and CDR2 SVGAGI. The CDR3 covers 14 residues. Sequenced material: peripheral blood mononuclear cells (PBMCs), taken at new diagnosis, from a patient treated with antithyroid drugs. The origin of this receptor is a female donor with Graves disease. The rearrangement links TRBV6-5 to TRBJ2-3; possibly TRBD2 for D (5 bases). The CDR3 nucleotides are TGTGCCAGCAGTTACGGCAGCGGCAGAGATACGCAGTATTTT. This translates into CASSYGSGRDTQYF.